One sample yielded the 22 T cell receptor beta chains listed below, sequenced in a study of tumor-infiltrating lymphocytes in localized non-small cell lung cancer. The method was immunoSEQ multiplex PCR; TCRdb's version includes in-frame clones alone and lacks a portion of them. The table records 9,500 or so clones, less than 80% of them present only once. The material sequenced was lung tumor tissue. The origin of the receptors is a human donor with non-small cell lung cancer.

This sequence joins TRBV7-8 and TRBJ2-4, with a weak D call TRBD1 (6 bases). Germline lookup yields CDR1 SGHVS and CDR2 FQNEAQ. V was pared by 4 bases and J by 8 bases, with 21 bases between. There are 16 residues in the CDR3. The DNA for the CDR3 is TGTGCCAGCAGCTCCAGGACTGTGACAGGAAGGGACATTCAGTACTTC. Its translation is CASSSRTVTGRDIQYF.

The genes are TRBV11-3 and TRBJ2-1, with TRBD2 matching over 7 bases. Looked up from germline, CDR1 is SGHNT and CDR2 is YENEEA. CDR3 length: 13 amino acids. V lost 4 bases, J lost 9 bases, and 6 bases stayed unmatched. The CDR3 sequence: CASSSRLAGEQFF. DNA of the CDR3: TGTGCCAGCAGCTCCAGACTAGCTGGTGAGCAGTTCTTC.

CDR3 coding DNA: TGTGCCAGCAGCCAAGCGATACAGGGCTACGAGCAGTACTTC. Amino acids: CASSQAIQGYEQYF. The rearrangement links TRBV4-2 to TRBJ2-7, with D perhaps TRBD1 (6 bases). The CDR3 loop spans 14 amino acids. V was cut by 1 base and J by 3 bases, with 10 bases left in between. Germline assignment: CDR1 LGHNA and CDR2 YNFKEQ.

The gene calls are TRBV5-1 and TRBJ1-1; D perhaps matches TRBD1 (6 bases). Looked up from germline, CDR1 is SGHRS and CDR2 is YFSETQ. The V end was cut by 0 bases, the J end by 6 bases, with 12 bases between. The CDR3 loop spans 14 amino acids. This CDR3 reads CASSLAGGASEAFF. The CDR3 DNA is TGCGCCAGCAGCTTGGCCGGGGGGGCGTCTGAAGCTTTCTTT.

V usage is TRBV7-3 and J usage is TRBJ1-3, with 8 bases that match TRBD1. Germline V gives CDR1 SGHTA, CDR2 FQGTGA. The junction had 4 bases not matched to a gene; V was cut back by 5 bases and J by 7 bases. This CDR3 is 13 amino acids long. DNA of the CDR3: TGTGCCAGCAGCCCTAACAGGGGGAACACCATATATTTT. Its translation is CASSPNRGNTIYF.

This sequence joins TRBV4-2 and TRBJ2-7; a weak D match, TRBD2 (5 bases). There are 13 residues in the CDR3. V dropped 1 base and J dropped 7 bases, with 11 bases sitting between them. Germline CDR1 is LGHNA and CDR2 is YNFKEQ. CDR3 in amino acids: CASSQGATGEQYF. The CDR3 nucleotides are TGTGCCAGCAGCCAAGGCGCCACGGGGGAGCAGTACTTC.

The chain carries TRBV18 and TRBJ2-3; the D gene is possibly TRBD2 (5 bases). Germline-derived CDR1 and CDR2 are KGHSH and LQKENI. V was shortened by 9 bases and J by 1 base, with 17 bases between the two germline ends. This CDR3 has 15 amino acids. The CDR3 DNA follows: TGTGCCAGTTCATTGAGGGCTCCAGGCACAGATACGCAGTATTTT. Translating it yields CASSLRAPGTDTQYF.

V gene TRBV7-9 combines with J gene TRBJ1-1, with D hard to call. The CDR3 loop spans 14 amino acids. The V end lost 2 bases, the J end lost 4 bases, and 11 bases lay between the germline ends. Germline V gene sequence: CDR1 SEHNR, CDR2 FQNEAQ (reference sequence). The CDR3: CASSLLTRGTEAFF. DNA of the CDR3: TGTGCCAGCAGCTTACTGACCCGGGGCACTGAAGCTTTCTTT.

The gene calls are TRBV29-1 and TRBJ2-7; 8 bases match TRBD1. The CDR3 extends over 13 amino acids. Looked up from germline, CDR1 is SQVTM and CDR2 is ANQGSEA. The V segment lost 6 bases and the J segment 5 bases; nucleotides outside the gene matches: 9. The CDR3 DNA follows: TGCAGCGTCGAGACAGGGGTTGTCCACGAGCAGTACTTC. Residues: CSVETGVVHEQYF.

The CDR3 nucleotides read TGCAGCGTTGTTTTGGGACTCCAAGAGACCCAGTACTTC. Amino acids: CSVVLGLQETQYF. This rearrangement joins TRBV29-1 to TRBJ2-5, with a tentative D call TRBD2 (6 bases). There are 13 residues in the CDR3. The germline V gene encodes CDR1 SQVTM and CDR2 ANQGSEA. With 4 bases removed from V and 1 base from J, the gap between germline ends came to 10 bases.

The chain has TRBV2 and TRBJ2-7, with 10 bases fitting TRBD2. CDR3 length: 14 residues. V dropped 5 bases and J dropped 4; count of bases not matched to a gene: 5. CDR1 and CDR2 from the germline V gene are SNHLY and FYNNEI. CDR3 DNA sequence: TGTGCCAGCAGTTACCCTAGCGGGGGTTACGAGCAGTACTTC. It specifies CASSYPSGGYEQYF. Full variable domain (rest looked up from reference TRBV2 and TRBJ2-7): EPEVTQTPSHQVTQMGQEVILRCVPISNHLYFYWYRQILGQKVEFLVSFYNNEISEKSEIFDDQFSVERPDGSNFTLKIRSTKLEDSAMYFCASSYPSGGYEQYFGPGTRLTVT.

The chain employs TRBV5-6 and TRBJ1-4; 8 bases are a match to TRBD1. J gave up 2 bases and V 2 bases, and 8 bases lay outside the gene matches. The V gene's germline CDR1 is SGHDT and CDR2 YYEEEE. This CDR3 is built from 17 residues. CDR3 region: CASSLYTGGVTNEKLFF. For the CDR3, the DNA is TGTGCCAGCAGCTTATATACAGGGGGTGTCACTAATGAAAAACTGTTTTTT.

The V gene is TRBV7-8, the J gene TRBJ1-3; D is uncertain. Germline CDR1 is SGHVS and CDR2 is FQNEAQ. CDR3 length: 15 amino acids. V was trimmed by 2 bases and J by 0 bases, leaving 8 bases between them. The CDR3 nucleotides read TGTGCCAGCAGCTTATCTACATCCTCTGGAAACACCATATATTTT. Translating gives CASSLSTSSGNTIYF.

This sequence joins TRBV5-6 and TRBJ2-7; TRBD1 matches 7 bases. The CDR3 has 12 residues. Germline lookup yields CDR1 SGHDT and CDR2 YYEEEE. With V trimmed by 6 bases and J by 3 bases, 3 bases remained unmatched. CDR3 nucleotides: TGTGCCAGCAACAGGGACAGCTACGAGCAGTACTTC. It encodes CASNRDSYEQYF.

The chain uses TRBV4-2 and TRBJ2-7; no definite D call. V was clipped by 4 bases and J by 3 bases, with 16 bases between them. CDR1 and CDR2 (germline): LGHNA, YNFKEQ. This CDR3 is 15 amino acids long. This chain's CDR3 is CASSPTSESIYEQYF. The CDR3 coding sequence is TGTGCCAGCAGCCCGACATCGGAGTCTATCTACGAGCAGTACTTC.

The chain is built from TRBV10-3 and TRBJ2-1; a possible D gene is TRBD1 (6 bases). Germline V gene lookup returns CDR1 ENHRY and CDR2 SYGVKD. CDR3 length equals 12 residues. V gave up 4 bases and J gave up 8 bases, with 9 bases separating them. Here the CDR3 DNA reads TGTGCCATCAGTGCAGGGGTCGATGAGCAGTTCTTC. Translating gives CAISAGVDEQFF.

The chain has TRBV18 and TRBJ1-1; TRBD1 aligns across 7 bases. The V and J ends lost 2 bases and 5 bases, in that order; junction bases with no gene match: 5. The CDR3 loop spans 14 amino acids. CDR1 is KGHSH, CDR2 LQKENI, per germline. For the CDR3, the DNA is TGTGCCAGCTCACCAATTGACAGGGTGACTGAAGCTTTCTTT. Protein: CASSPIDRVTEAFF.

In this sample, this clone turned up once. The chain recombines TRBV5-6 with TRBJ2-3; 7 bases are a match to TRBD2. J gave up 0 bases and V 3 bases, and 10 bases lay outside the gene matches. The CDR3 extends over 17 amino acids. Germline CDR1 is SGHDT and CDR2 is YYEEEE. The CDR3 bases are TGTGCCAGCAGCTGGGGGTTGGCGGGAGATAGCACAGATACGCAGTATTTT. Its protein is CASSWGLAGDSTDTQYF. The full variable domain, with the rest looked up from reference TRBV5-6 and TRBJ2-3, is DAGVTQSPTHLIKTRGQQVTLRCSPKSGHDTVSWYQQALGQGPQFIFQYYEEEERQRGNFPDRFSGHQFPNYSSELNVNALLLGDSALYLCASSWGLAGDSTDTQYFGPGTRLTVL.

The V gene is TRBV29-1, the J gene TRBJ1-2; D gene unclear. Germline V gene lookup returns CDR1 SQVTM and CDR2 ANQGSEA. The V and J ends lost 4 bases and 4 bases respectively, with 7 bases between them. This CDR3 is 11 amino acids long. This CDR3 is CSVVEAYGYTF. CDR3 sequence (DNA): TGCAGCGTTGTAGAGGCCTATGGCTACACCTTC.

V is TRBV30 and J is TRBJ2-7, with D possibly being TRBD1 (5 bases). CDR1 and CDR2 from the germline V gene are GTSNPN and SVGIG (reference sequence). V was clipped by 0 bases and J by 5 bases, with 11 bases between them. This CDR3 has 13 residues. The DNA for the CDR3 is TGTGCCTGGAGTGTACGCAGGGAAAACGAGCAGTACTTC. This codes for CAWSVRRENEQYF. Together with reference TRBV30 and TRBJ2-7, the CDR3 gives the full variable domain: SQTIHQWPATLVQPVGSPLSLECTVEGTSNPNLYWYRQAAGRGLQLLFYSVGIGQISSEVPQNLSASRPQDRQFILSSKKLLLSDSGFYLCAWSVRRENEQYFGPGTRLTVT.

V and J are TRBV6-5 and TRBJ1-1, with 7 nucleotides matching TRBD1. Germline trimming cut 0 bases from V and 9 bases from J; bases unmatched to any gene: 7. CDR3 size: 14 residues. Germline V gene lookup returns CDR1 MNHEY and CDR2 SVGAGI. CDR3 sequence: CASSYSITGDKAFF. Written as DNA, the CDR3 is TGTGCCAGCAGTTACTCGATAACAGGGGATAAAGCTTTCTTT.

The rearrangement joins TRBV4-3 to TRBJ1-1; D ambiguous. The germline V gene encodes CDR1 LGHNA and CDR2 YSLEER. The CDR3 is made up of 15 amino acids. Trimming pared 4 bases from V and 2 bases from J, leaving 14 bases between. The CDR3 DNA is TGCGCCAGCAGCCGCAAGACGCCGGGAAACACTGAAGCTTTCTTT. This codes for CASSRKTPGNTEAFF.